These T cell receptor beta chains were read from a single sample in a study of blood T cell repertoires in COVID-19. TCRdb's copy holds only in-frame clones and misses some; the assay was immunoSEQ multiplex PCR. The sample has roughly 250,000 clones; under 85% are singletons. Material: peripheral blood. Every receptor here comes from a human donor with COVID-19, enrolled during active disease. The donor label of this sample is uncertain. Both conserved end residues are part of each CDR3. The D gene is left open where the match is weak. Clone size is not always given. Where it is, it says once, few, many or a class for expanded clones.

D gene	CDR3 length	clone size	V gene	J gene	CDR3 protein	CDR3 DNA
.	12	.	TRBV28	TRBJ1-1	CASSPIQGRAFF	TGTGCCAGCAGTCCAATACAGGGTAGAGCTTTCTTT
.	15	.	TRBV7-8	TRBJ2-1	CASSPGLVPYNEQFF	TGTGCCAGCAGCCCCGGACTCGTTCCCTACAATGAGCAGTTCTTC
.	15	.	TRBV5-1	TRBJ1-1	CASSLDLQGPQKAFF	TGCGCCAGCAGCCTGGATTTACAGGGACCCCAAAAAGCTTTCTTT
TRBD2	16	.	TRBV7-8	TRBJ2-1	CASSLSNGRAGNEQFF	TGTGCCAGCAGCTTATCAAACGGGAGGGCCGGCAATGAGCAGTTCTTC
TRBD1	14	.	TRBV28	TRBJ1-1	CASSFTGGGTEAFF	TGTGCCAGCAGTTTTACAGGGGGTGGCACTGAAGCTTTCTTT
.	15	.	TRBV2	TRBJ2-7	CASSDDGRDSYEQYF	TGTGCCAGCAGTGATGATGGGCGGGACTCCTACGAGCAGTACTTC
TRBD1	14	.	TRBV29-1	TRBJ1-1	CSVVQGGMNTEAFF	TGCAGCGTTGTACAGGGGGGCATGAACACTGAAGCTTTCTTT
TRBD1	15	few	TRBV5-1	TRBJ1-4	CASSLGQGASEKLFF	TGCGCCAGCAGCTTGGGGCAGGGGGCAAGTGAAAAACTGTTTTTT
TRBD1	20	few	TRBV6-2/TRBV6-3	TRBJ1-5	CASSYSLGTGVPNSNQPQHF	TGTGCCAGCAGTTACTCCCTAGGGACAGGGGTTCCCAATAGCAATCAGCCCCAGCATTTT
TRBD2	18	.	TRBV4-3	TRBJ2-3	CASSQDTPPSGRADTQYF	TGCGCCAGCAGCCAAGATACCCCCCCTAGCGGGAGGGCAGATACGCAGTATTTT
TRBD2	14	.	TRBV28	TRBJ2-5	CASSQPGRGETQYF	TGTGCCAGCAGTCAACCAGGGAGGGGAGAGACCCAGTACTTC
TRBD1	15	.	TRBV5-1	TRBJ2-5	CASSLEDRLHETQYF	TGCGCCAGCAGCTTGGAGGACAGGCTACACGAGACCCAGTACTTC
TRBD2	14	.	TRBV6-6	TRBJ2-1	CASTLKRDYNEQFF	TGTGCCAGCACCCTAAAGCGGGATTACAATGAGCAGTTCTTC
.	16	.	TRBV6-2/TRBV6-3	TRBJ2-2	CASSYSAGGGAGELFF	TGTGCCAGCAGTTACTCAGCCGGGGGTGGGGCCGGGGAGCTGTTTTTT
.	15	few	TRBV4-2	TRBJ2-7	CASSQDSSGNYEQYF	TGTGCCAGCAGCCAAGATTCGTCGGGTAACTACGAGCAGTACTTC
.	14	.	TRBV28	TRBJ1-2	CASSLAGANYGYTF	TGTGCCAGCAGTTTGGCAGGGGCAAACTATGGCTACACCTTC
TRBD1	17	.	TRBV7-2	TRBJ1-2	CASSLAHPDRGRYGYTF	TGTGCCAGCAGCTTAGCGCACCCGGACAGGGGGAGATATGGCTACACCTTC
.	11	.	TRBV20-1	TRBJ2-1	CSARDRGEQFF	TGCAGTGCTAGAGATAGGGGTGAGCAGTTCTTC
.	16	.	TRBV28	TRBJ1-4	CASWGLAGAGGEKLFF	TGTGCCAGCTGGGGTCTCGCTGGGGCCGGGGGAGAAAAACTGTTTTTT
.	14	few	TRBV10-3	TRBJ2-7	CATNSLGLEDEQYF	TGTGCCACCAACTCACTGGGACTGGAGGACGAGCAGTACTTC
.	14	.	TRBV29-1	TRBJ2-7	CSVEMRGPPNEQYF	TGCAGCGTGGAAATGCGTGGGCCACCCAACGAGCAGTACTTC
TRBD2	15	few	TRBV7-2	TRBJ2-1	CASSSGLAFGNEQFF	TGTGCCAGCAGCTCGGGACTAGCGTTCGGCAATGAGCAGTTCTTC
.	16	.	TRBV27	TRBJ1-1	CASSRRGADKVTEAFF	TGTGCCAGCAGTAGGCGGGGCGCTGACAAGGTAACTGAAGCTTTCTTT
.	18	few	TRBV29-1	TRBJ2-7	CSVEGVSGSTTGPYEQYF	TGCAGCGTTGAAGGGGTCTCCGGGAGCACGACTGGGCCCTACGAGCAGTACTTC
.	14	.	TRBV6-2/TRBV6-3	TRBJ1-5	CASSNGDSYQPQHF	TGTGCCAGCAGTAATGGGGACTCCTACCAGCCCCAGCATTTT
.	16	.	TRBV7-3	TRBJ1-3	CASSLGPQGSGNTIYF	TGTGCCAGCAGCTTAGGCCCCCAGGGCTCTGGAAACACCATATATTTT
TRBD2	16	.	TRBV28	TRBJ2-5	CASSLGAGVGQETQYF	TGTGCCAGCAGTTTAGGCGCGGGAGTGGGACAAGAGACCCAGTACTTC
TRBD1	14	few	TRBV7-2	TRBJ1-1	CASSRDSLNTEAFF	TGTGCCAGCAGCCGGGACAGTTTGAACACTGAAGCTTTCTTT
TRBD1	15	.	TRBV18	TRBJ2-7	CASSPLGTGTHEQYF	TGTGCCAGCTCACCACTAGGGACAGGGACCCACGAGCAGTACTTC
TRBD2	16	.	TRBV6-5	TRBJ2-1	CASSYFSGRLRNEQFF	TGTGCCAGCAGTTACTTCAGCGGGAGACTTCGGAATGAGCAGTTCTTC
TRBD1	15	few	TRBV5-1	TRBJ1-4	CASSTGDSLGPELFF	TGCGCCAGCAGCACCGGGGACAGTTTGGGGCCGGAACTGTTTTTT
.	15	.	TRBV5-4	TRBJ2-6	CASSLDSGGANVLTF	TGTGCCAGCAGCTTGGACAGCGGTGGGGCCAACGTCCTGACTTTC
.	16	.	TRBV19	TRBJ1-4	CASSIEAGITNEKLFF	TGTGCCAGTAGTATAGAGGCCGGGATAACTAATGAAAAACTGTTTTTT
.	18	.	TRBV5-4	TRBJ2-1	CASSPLWPQPTSTNEQFF	TGTGCCAGCAGCCCTCTTTGGCCCCAACCTACTAGTACGAATGAGCAGTTCTTC
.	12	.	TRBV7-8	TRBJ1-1	CASSFEGPEAFF	TGTGCCAGCAGCTTTGAGGGTCCTGAAGCTTTCTTT
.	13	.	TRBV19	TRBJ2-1	CASSIGGIGEQFF	TGTGCCAGTAGTATAGGAGGGATAGGTGAGCAGTTCTTC
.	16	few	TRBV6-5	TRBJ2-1	CASSYGGAGPYNEQFF	TGTGCCAGCAGTTACGGCGGGGCGGGTCCCTACAATGAGCAGTTCTTC
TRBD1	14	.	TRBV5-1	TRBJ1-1	CASGTGQGGTEAFF	TGCGCCAGCGGGACCGGACAGGGGGGGACTGAAGCTTTCTTT
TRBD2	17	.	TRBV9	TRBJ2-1	CASSVTSGRESYNEQFF	TGTGCCAGCAGCGTGACTAGCGGGAGGGAATCCTACAATGAGCAGTTCTTC
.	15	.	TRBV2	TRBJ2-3	CASSALATATDTQYF	TGTGCCAGCAGTGCACTAGCAACCGCTACAGATACGCAGTATTTT
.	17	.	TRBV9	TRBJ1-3	CASSRRTTGSSGNTIYF	TGTGCCAGCAGCCGCCGCACTACAGGGAGCTCTGGAAACACCATATATTTT
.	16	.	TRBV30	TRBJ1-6	CAWSVRRDLANSPLHF	TGTGCCTGGAGTGTCCGGAGGGACCTAGCGAATTCACCCCTCCACTTT
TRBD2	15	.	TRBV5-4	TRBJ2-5	CASSDTGTTQETQYF	TGTGCCAGCAGCGACACGGGGACTACTCAAGAGACCCAGTACTTC
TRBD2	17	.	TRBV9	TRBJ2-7	CASSDPGGAGVGNEQYF	TGTGCCAGCAGCGACCCCGGGGGAGCGGGAGTCGGGAACGAGCAGTACTTC